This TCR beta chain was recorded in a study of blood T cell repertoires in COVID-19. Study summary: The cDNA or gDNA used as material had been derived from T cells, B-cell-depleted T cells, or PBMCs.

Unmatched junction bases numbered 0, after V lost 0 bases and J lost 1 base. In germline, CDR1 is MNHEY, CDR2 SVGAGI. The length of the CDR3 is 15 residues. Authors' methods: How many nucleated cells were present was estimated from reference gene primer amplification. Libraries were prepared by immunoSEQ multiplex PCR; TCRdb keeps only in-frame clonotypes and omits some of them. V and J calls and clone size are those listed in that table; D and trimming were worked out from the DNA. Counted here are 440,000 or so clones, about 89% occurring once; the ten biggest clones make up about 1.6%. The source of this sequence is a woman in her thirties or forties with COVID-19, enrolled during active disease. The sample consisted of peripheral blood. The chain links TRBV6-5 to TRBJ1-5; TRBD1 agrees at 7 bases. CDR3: CASSYSTGSNQPQHF. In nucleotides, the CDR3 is TGTGCCAGCAGTTACTCGACAGGGAGCAATCAGCCCCAGCATTTT.